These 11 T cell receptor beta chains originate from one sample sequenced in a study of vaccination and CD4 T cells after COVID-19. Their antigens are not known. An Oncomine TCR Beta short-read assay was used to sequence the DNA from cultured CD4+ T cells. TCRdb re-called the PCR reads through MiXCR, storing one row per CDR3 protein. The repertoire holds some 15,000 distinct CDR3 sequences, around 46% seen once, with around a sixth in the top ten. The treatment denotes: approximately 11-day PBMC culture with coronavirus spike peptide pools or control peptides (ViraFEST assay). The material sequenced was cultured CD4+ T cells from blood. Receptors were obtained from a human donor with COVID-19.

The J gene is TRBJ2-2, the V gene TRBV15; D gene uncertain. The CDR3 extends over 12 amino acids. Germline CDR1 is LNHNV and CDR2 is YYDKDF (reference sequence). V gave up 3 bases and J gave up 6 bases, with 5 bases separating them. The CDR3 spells CATSRDAGELFF. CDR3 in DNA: TGTGCCACCAGCAGGGACGCCGGGGAGCTGTTTTTT.

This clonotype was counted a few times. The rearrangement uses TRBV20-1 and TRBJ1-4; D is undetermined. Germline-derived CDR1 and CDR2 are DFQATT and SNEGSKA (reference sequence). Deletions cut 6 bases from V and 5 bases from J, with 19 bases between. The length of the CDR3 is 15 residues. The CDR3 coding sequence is TGCAGTGCGAGTAAGGCATTCAGGTCAAATGAAAAACTGTTTTTT. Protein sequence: CSASKAFRSNEKLFF.

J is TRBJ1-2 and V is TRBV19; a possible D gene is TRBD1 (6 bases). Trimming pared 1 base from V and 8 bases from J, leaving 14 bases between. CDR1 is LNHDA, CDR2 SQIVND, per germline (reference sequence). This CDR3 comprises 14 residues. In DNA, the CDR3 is TGTGCCAGTAGTATAGCCCCTACAGGGCTCGGCTACACCTTC. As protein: CASSIAPTGLGYTF.

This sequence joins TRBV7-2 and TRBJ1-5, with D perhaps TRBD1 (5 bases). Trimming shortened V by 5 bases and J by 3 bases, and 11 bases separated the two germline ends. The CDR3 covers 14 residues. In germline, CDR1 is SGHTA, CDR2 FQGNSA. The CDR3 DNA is TGTGCCAGCAGCCGAACAGGCCCCAATCAGCCCCAGCATTTT. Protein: CASSRTGPNQPQHF.

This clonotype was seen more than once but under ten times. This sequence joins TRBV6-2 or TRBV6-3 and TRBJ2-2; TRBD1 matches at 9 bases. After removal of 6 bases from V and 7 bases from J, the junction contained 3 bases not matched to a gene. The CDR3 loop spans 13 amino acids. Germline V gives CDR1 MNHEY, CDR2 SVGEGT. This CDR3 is CASRQGADGELFF. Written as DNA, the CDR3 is TGTGCCAGCAGACAGGGGGCCGACGGGGAGCTGTTTTTT.

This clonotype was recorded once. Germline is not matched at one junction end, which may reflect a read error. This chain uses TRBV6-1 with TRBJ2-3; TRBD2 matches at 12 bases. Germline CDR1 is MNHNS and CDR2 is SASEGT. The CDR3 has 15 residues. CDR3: CASTRTSGVPDTQYF. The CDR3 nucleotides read TGTGCCAGCACCCGGACTAGCGGGGTGCCAGACACGCAGTATTTT.

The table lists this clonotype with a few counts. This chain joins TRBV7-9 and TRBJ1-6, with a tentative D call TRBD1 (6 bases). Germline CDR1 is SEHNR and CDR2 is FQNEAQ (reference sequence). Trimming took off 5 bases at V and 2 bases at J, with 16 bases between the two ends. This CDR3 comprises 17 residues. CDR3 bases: TGTGCCAGCAGCAGTCTACAGGGTCGCGCCTATAATTCACCCCTCCACTTT. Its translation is CASSSLQGRAYNSPLHF.

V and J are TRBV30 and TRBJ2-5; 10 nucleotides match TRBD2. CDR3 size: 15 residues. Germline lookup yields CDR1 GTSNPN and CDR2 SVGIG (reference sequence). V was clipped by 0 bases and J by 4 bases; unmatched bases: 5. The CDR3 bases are TGTGCCTGGAGTGTACAGCGGGGGGGCCGAGAGACCCAGTACTTC. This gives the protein CAWSVQRGGRETQYF.

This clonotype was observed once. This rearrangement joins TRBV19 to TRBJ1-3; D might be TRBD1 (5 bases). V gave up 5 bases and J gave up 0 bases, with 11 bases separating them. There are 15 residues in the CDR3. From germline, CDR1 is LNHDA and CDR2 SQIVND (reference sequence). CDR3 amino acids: CASSPSRDSGNTIYF. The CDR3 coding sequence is TGTGCCAGTAGTCCTTCCAGGGACTCTGGAAACACCATATATTTT.

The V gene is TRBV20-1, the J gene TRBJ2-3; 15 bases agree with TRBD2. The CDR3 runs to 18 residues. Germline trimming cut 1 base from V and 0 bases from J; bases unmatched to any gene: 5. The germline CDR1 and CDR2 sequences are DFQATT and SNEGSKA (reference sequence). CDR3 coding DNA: TGCAGTGCTAGAGCTGGGACTAGCGGGGGGACTAGCACAGATACGCAGTATTTT. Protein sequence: CSARAGTSGGTSTDTQYF.

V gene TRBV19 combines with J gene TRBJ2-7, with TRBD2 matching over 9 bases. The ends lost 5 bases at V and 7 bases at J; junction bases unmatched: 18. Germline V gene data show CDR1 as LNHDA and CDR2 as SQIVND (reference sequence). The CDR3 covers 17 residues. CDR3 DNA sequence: TGTGCCAGTAGTGCCGGAGGGGCTAGCGGGGTTGGGAGGGAGCAGTACTTC. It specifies CASSAGGASGVGREQYF.